This T cell receptor beta chain is drawn from a study of molecular identifiers for immune sequencing clone quantification. Listed TCR primers and previously described methods were used for bulk TCR libraries. TCRdb ran MiXCR on the PCR reads and lists one entry per CDR3 protein. The data contain more than 550,000 distinct CDR3 sequences, approximately 24% of them seen just once; the ten biggest clones take up about 0.84%. This CDR3 has 11 residues. Germline assignment: CDR1 SEHNR and CDR2 FQNEAQ (reference sequence). For this clonotype: A junction boundary mismatches the germline segment, possibly from a read error.

The clonotype comes from a human donor in good health. Some libraries in this study had Jurkat cell RNA spiked in. Sample: naive CD8+ T cells from blood, with Jurkat cell RNA spiked in. Documented subset: FACS-sorted CD8+CD4-CCR7+CD45RA+ naive T cells. The J gene is TRBJ1-6, the V gene TRBV7-9, with D unclear. This chain's CDR3 is CASSRNLPLHF. Here the CDR3 DNA reads TGTGCCAGCAGCCGAAATTTACCCCTCCACTTT.